This entry lists 26 T cell receptor beta chains sequenced from one sample in a study of human T cells and chemical hapten exposure. Time point reported: patch test 1, 2 weeks after DPC sensitization. Documented treatment: therapeutic diphenylcyclopropenone sensitization with weekly scalp DPC. TCRdb recomputed calls from the RACE reads with MiXCR, one row per CDR3 protein. The data show 180,000 or so distinct CDR3 sequences, roughly 15% seen once. The sequenced sample was whole blood, obtained in connection with sensitization to the hapten diphenylcyclopropenone (DPC). Source of these receptors: a woman aged 25-40 years with alopecia areata. Some clones in this sample may be carry-over from other donors' samples.

This clonotype showed up many times. This CDR3 reads CASSESAVNQPQHF. DNA of the CDR3: TGTGCCAGCAGTGAATCGGCAGTTAATCAGCCCCAGCATTTT. The chain employs TRBV2 and TRBJ1-5; no reliable D call. The CDR3 is 14 amino acids. The germline gives CDR1 SNHLY, CDR2 FYNNEI. The germline V and J ends were trimmed by 2 bases and 4 bases, with 9 bases remaining between them.

This clonotype has ten or more counts. V gene TRBV20-1 combines with J gene TRBJ2-7; D possibly corresponds to TRBD2 (6 bases). Between the trimmed V and J ends, which lost 4 bases and 4 bases, there was a span of 14 bases. Per the germline V gene, CDR1 is DFQATT and CDR2 is SNEGSKA (reference sequence). The length of the CDR3 is 13 residues. The DNA for the CDR3 is TGCAGTGCTAAATACGGGAGTCGGTACGAGCAGTACTTC. Translation gives CSAKYGSRYEQYF.

On this clonotype: One end of the junction fails to match germline, which may point to a read error. The chain links TRBV10-1 to TRBJ1-1; 7 bases match TRBD1. CDR1 is WNHNN, CDR2 SYGVQD, per germline (reference sequence). The CDR3 is made up of 13 amino acids. DNA for the CDR3: TGCGCCAGCAGTGAGTTCCGGGACAGTAAGATACCTTTT. Protein sequence: CASSEFRDSKIPF.

The chain recombines TRBV14 with TRBJ1-1; 8 positions agree with TRBD1. Germline V gene data show CDR1 as SGHDN and CDR2 as FVKESK. V shed 6 bases, J shed 4 bases, and the junction held 4 bases outside the gene matches. This CDR3 region has 13 residues. The CDR3 here is CASSPDRVTEAFF. The CDR3 DNA follows: TGTGCCAGCAGTCCGGACAGGGTCACTGAAGCTTTCTTT.

This clonotype was found a few times. The chain recombines TRBV28 with TRBJ1-1; D perhaps matches TRBD1 (6 bases). Trimming stripped 7 bases from V and 4 bases from J, with 13 bases between. The CDR3 loop spans 13 amino acids. Germline loops: CDR1 MDHEN, CDR2 SYDVKM. The CDR3 DNA reads TGTGCCAGCACCGGAACAGGGTTCACTGAAGCTTTCTTT. This encodes CASTGTGFTEAFF.

This clonotype was seen a handful of times. The chain joins TRBV5-1 to TRBJ1-1; D is undetermined. Per germline, CDR1 SGHRS and CDR2 YFSETQ. This CDR3 contains 14 residues. Between the trimmed V and J ends, which lost 3 bases and 0 bases, there was a span of 9 bases. CDR3 region: CASSWDVVNTEAFF. CDR3 coding DNA: TGCGCCAGCAGCTGGGATGTGGTGAACACTGAAGCTTTCTTT.

This clonotype was counted ten times or more. The chain links TRBV20-1 to TRBJ1-2; tentative D call: TRBD1 (5 bases). The CDR3 length is 13 residues. Germline V lookup: CDR1 DFQATT, CDR2 SNEGSKA (reference sequence). V lost 2 bases and J 4 bases, leaving 11 bases between the germline ends. This CDR3 reads CSARFRESYGYTF. The CDR3, as DNA: TGCAGTGCTAGATTCAGGGAAAGCTATGGCTACACCTTC.

The chain recombines TRBV29-1 with TRBJ1-2, with 8 bases fitting TRBD1. The junction had 2 bases not matched to a gene; V was cut back by 2 bases and J by 6 bases. The germline gives CDR1 SQVTM, CDR2 ANQGSEA. This CDR3 has 12 residues. DNA for the CDR3: TGCAGCGTTGAAACAGGGGGAAATGGCTACACCTTC. Translating gives CSVETGGNGYTF.

This sequence joins TRBV6-2 or TRBV6-3 and TRBJ1-5; D is ambiguous. Germline V gives CDR1 MNHEY, CDR2 SVGEGT. The CDR3 is 17 residues long. With 6 bases removed from V and 0 bases from J, the gap between germline ends came to 18 bases. For the CDR3, the DNA is TGTGCCAGCAGCTACCCCAAAGGAGGGCCTAGCAATCAGCCCCAGCATTTT. This encodes CASSYPKGGPSNQPQHF.

This chain joins TRBV2 and TRBJ1-2, with 10 nucleotides matching TRBD1. The V segment lost 6 bases and the J segment 0 bases; nucleotides outside the gene matches: 4. CDR3 length: 15 amino acids. The germline V gene encodes CDR1 SNHLY and CDR2 FYNNEI. The CDR3, as DNA: TGTGCCAGCAGCGGGACAGGGGCCCCTAACTATGGCTACACCTTC. Encoded protein: CASSGTGAPNYGYTF.

V and J are TRBV11-2 and TRBJ1-2; D is uncertain. Germline values: CDR1 SGHAT, CDR2 FQNNGV. V lost 4 bases to trimming and J lost 0 bases, with 12 bases between them. This CDR3 region has 15 residues. The CDR3 here is CASSWTDMTNYGYTF. CDR3 sequence (DNA): TGTGCCAGCAGCTGGACCGATATGACTAACTATGGCTACACCTTC.

The CDR3 protein is CASSQGPGQLPEKLFF. CDR3 nucleotide sequence: TGCGCCAGCAGCCAAGGCCCGGGACAGTTGCCTGAAAAACTGTTTTTT. J is TRBJ1-4 and V is TRBV4-1; 7 bases are a match to TRBD1. This CDR3 is built from 16 residues. V lost 1 base and J lost 7; bases outside the gene matches: 9. CDR1 and CDR2 from the germline V gene are MGHRA and YSYEKL.

This clonotype was detected only a few times. The V call is TRBV7-3, the J call TRBJ2-1; maybe TRBD2 (5 bases). There are 14 residues in the CDR3. Germline values: CDR1 SGHTA, CDR2 FQGTGA. V lost 2 bases to trimming and J lost 6 bases, with 11 bases between them. Here the CDR3 DNA reads TGTGCCAGCAGCTTACGGGGTTCCCTCAATGAGCAGTTCTTC. This sequence encodes CASSLRGSLNEQFF.

This clonotype was seen more than once but under ten times. This chain uses TRBV6-6 with TRBJ1-2; D is uncertain. Germline-derived CDR1 and CDR2 are MNHNY and SVGAGI (reference sequence). The CDR3 consists of 15 residues. The V end was cut by 3 bases, the J end by 6 bases, with 17 bases between. The CDR3 spells CASSYVAADDNGYTF. CDR3 nucleotides: TGTGCCAGCAGTTATGTCGCGGCGGATGACAATGGCTACACCTTC.

This clonotype was detected many times. The chain combines TRBV7-3 with TRBJ2-5; no clear D. CDR1 and CDR2 (germline): SGHTA, FQGTGA. V shed 1 base and J shed 5 bases, with 5 bases lying between them. The length of the CDR3 is 12 residues. In nucleotides, the CDR3 is TGTGCCAGCAGCTTAAACGGGGAGACCCAGTACTTC. This codes for CASSLNGETQYF.

The sample holds a few counts of this clonotype. The V call is TRBV5-4, the J call TRBJ1-5; the D is unclear. This CDR3 is built from 14 residues. V lost 0 bases, J lost 5 bases, and 9 bases lay in between. Germline lookup yields CDR1 SGHNT and CDR2 YYREEE (reference sequence). This CDR3 reads CASSLGPGDQPQHF. The CDR3 DNA follows: TGTGCCAGCAGCTTGGGTCCTGGGGATCAGCCCCAGCATTTT. The whole variable domain, filled in from reference TRBV5-4 and TRBJ1-5, reads ETGVTQSPTHLIKTRGQQVTLRCSSQSGHNTVSWYQQALGQGPQFIFQYYREEENGRGNFPPRFSGLQFPNYSSELNVNALELDDSALYLCASSLGPGDQPQHFGDGTRLSIL.

The V gene is TRBV28, the J gene TRBJ1-2; D is unresolved. The V and J ends lost 7 bases and 6 bases respectively, with 12 bases between them. Germline CDR1 and CDR2: MDHEN and SYDVKM. This CDR3 has 12 amino acids. The CDR3 nucleotides are TGTGCCAGCAATGTAGGGCGGGATGGCTACACCTTC. This encodes CASNVGRDGYTF.

The gene calls are TRBV9 and TRBJ2-1, with D maybe TRBD2 (5 bases). The CDR3 loop spans 13 amino acids. V lost 0 bases and J 10 bases, leaving 11 bases between the germline ends. The germline V gene encodes CDR1 SGDLS and CDR2 YYNGEE. The CDR3 nucleotides are TGTGCCAGCAGCGTAGGGTCTCCTAGCGAGCAGTTCTTC. Protein product: CASSVGSPSEQFF.

The rearrangement uses TRBV10-2 and TRBJ2-7, with D possibly being TRBD2 (7 bases). Germline V lookup: CDR1 WSHSY, CDR2 SAAADI. Trimming shortened V by 5 bases and J by 0 bases, and 11 bases separated the two germline ends. The CDR3 extends over 14 amino acids. The CDR3 coding sequence is TGCGCCAGCAGTTTGCGGGGGCTCTCCTACGAGCAGTACTTC. Residues: CASSLRGLSYEQYF.

This clonotype was detected many times. DNA of the CDR3: TGTGCCAGCTCCCGACAATACGAGCAGTACTTC. Protein sequence: CASSRQYEQYF. V gene TRBV18 combines with J gene TRBJ2-7, with D uncertain. The V and J ends lost 6 bases and 4 bases respectively, with 7 bases between them. Per germline, CDR1 KGHSH and CDR2 LQKENI. The CDR3 has 11 amino acids. The whole variable domain, filled in from reference TRBV18 and TRBJ2-7, reads NAGVMQNPRHLVRRRGQEARLRCSPMKGHSHVYWYRQLPEEGLKFMVYLQKENIIDESGMPKERFSAEFPKEGPSILRIQQVVRGDSAAYFCASSRQYEQYFGPGTRLTVT.

The chain couples TRBV29-1 to TRBJ1-2, with 9 bases aligning to TRBD1. Germline V gene data show CDR1 as SQVTM and CDR2 as ANQGSEA. Trimming took 5 bases from V and 8 from J; bases not matched to a gene: 15. This CDR3 spans 15 amino acids. For the CDR3, the DNA is TGCAGCGTTCCAACATCCGGGACAGGGCGGTTCGGCTACACCTTC. Protein product: CSVPTSGTGRFGYTF.

DNA of the CDR3: TGTGCCAGCGTTTGGAACCGTCCTGGGGCATATGGCTACACCTTC. Translating gives CASVWNRPGAYGYTF. V usage is TRBV6-1 and J usage is TRBJ1-2; TRBD1 might be the D (5 bases). Germline values: CDR1 MNHNS, CDR2 SASEGT. This CDR3 contains 15 residues. The V end was cut by 8 bases, the J end by 5 bases, with 21 bases between.

J is TRBJ1-1 and V is TRBV28; D is unclear. V gave up 3 bases and J gave up 8 bases, with 10 bases separating them. Germline values: CDR1 MDHEN, CDR2 SYDVKM. The CDR3 is 12 residues long. CDR3 bases: TGTGCCAGCAGTTTCTCCTATATGGAAGCTTTCTTT. As protein: CASSFSYMEAFF.

CDR3 nucleotides: TGCAGTGCTAGGGCAGGGGTGTCGGGGCAGCCCCAGCATTTT. It codes for CSARAGVSGQPQHF. The chain links TRBV20-1 to TRBJ1-5; D is perhaps TRBD1 (6 bases). The CDR3 has 14 residues. CDR1 and CDR2 (germline): DFQATT, SNEGSKA (reference sequence). V gave up 3 bases and J gave up 7 bases, with 16 bases separating them.

This clonotype was found a few times. The gene calls are TRBV6-2 or TRBV6-3 and TRBJ1-5, with a weak D call TRBD1 (5 bases). The germline CDR1 and CDR2 sequences are MNHEY and SVGEGT. The CDR3 covers 17 residues. V was pared by 7 bases and J by 5 bases, with 24 bases between. This CDR3 is CASTHAGGADLHQPQHF. Written as DNA, the CDR3 is TGTGCCAGCACCCACGCGGGAGGGGCTGATCTCCATCAGCCCCAGCATTTT.

This clonotype came up many times. The rearrangement uses TRBV28 and TRBJ2-5; no reliable D call. This CDR3 contains 14 residues. V lost 5 bases and J lost 4, with 14 bases in between. Germline V gene data show CDR1 as MDHEN and CDR2 as SYDVKM. The CDR3 sequence is CASSLLYTGETQYF. The CDR3 coding sequence is TGTGCCAGCAGTCTCCTCTACACGGGAGAGACCCAGTACTTC.